This T cell receptor (beta chain) was identified during a study of radiotherapy plus CTLA-4 blockade in lung cancer. The study, taken as a whole, reports: Early clonal dynamics of blood T cells, together with interferon-beta, were reported as the best response predictor. TCR clones of tumor origin grew in blood after radiotherapy plus ipilimumab.

Generated by immunoSEQ multiplex PCR, the TCRdb table keeps only in-frame clones and is missing some. The repertoire holds approximately 69,000 clones, with 78% as singletons. The study treated chemo-refractory metastatic non-small-cell lung cancer patients with focal radiation plus ipilimumab CTLA-4 blockade. The CDR3 spans 14 residues. With 6 bases clipped from V and 4 bases from J, the junction kept 8 bases outside the gene matches. Germline CDR1 is MNHEY and CDR2 is SVGAGI. As to this clone: Its antigen is unidentified.

The TCR originated in a human donor with non-small cell lung cancer who had a complete response to radiotherapy plus ipilimumab. The chain couples TRBV6-5 to TRBJ2-5, with 7 bases that match TRBD1. The sequenced sample was peripheral blood, obtained from a patient treated with radiotherapy plus ipilimumab. DNA for the CDR3: TGTGCCAGCAGCCCTCCAGGGGGAAGAGAGACCCAGTACTTC. It specifies CASSPPGGRETQYF.